The text below deals with one T cell receptor (beta chain). Sequencing used immunoSEQ multiplex PCR; TCRdb keeps in-frame clones, though not all of them. The sample holds several thousand clones, just under 80% seen once. The entry originates in a study of immune evolution from preneoplasia to lung adenocarcinoma. The CDR3 sequence is 15 residues long. Trimming took 4 bases from V and 4 from J, leaving 16 bases between them. Germline lookup yields CDR1 WSHSY and CDR2 SAAADI. V is TRBV10-2 and J is TRBJ1-2, with D unclear. Sample: FFPE adjacent normal lung tissue. This receptor was obtained from a person aged 55-85 years with lung adenocarcinoma. The DNA of the CDR3 is TGCGCCAGCAGTGGGAGCATATTGATACCCTATGGCTACACCTTC. Amino acid sequence: CASSGSILIPYGYTF.